This T cell receptor beta chain emerged from a study of blood T cell repertoires in COVID-19. Study background: Samples of COVID-19 (acute and convalescent) were obtained from the United States, Italy and Spain.

The length of the CDR3 is 16 residues. CDR1 and CDR2 (germline): MNHEY, SVGEGT. Trimming removed 5 bases from V and 1 base from J; junction bases left unmatched: 8. The table lists this clone with a few counts. Measured with immunoSEQ multiplex PCR; TCRdb has only the in-frame clones, and not every one. The top ten hold about 1.3% of the sample, which has some 220,000 clones, around 83% seen once. Participant reports of clinical history set cohort assignment. This sequence joins TRBV6-2 or TRBV6-3 and TRBJ1-5, with TRBD1 matching 7 bases. This receptor was identified in a middle-aged woman with acute COVID-19. What was sequenced was PBMCs or T cells enriched from blood (not recorded which). The CDR3 loop is CASSRRQGRSNQPQHF. The CDR3 DNA follows: TGTGCCAGCAGTCGGCGACAGGGTAGGAGCAATCAGCCCCAGCATTTT.